The 19 T cell receptor beta chains below all came from one sample that was sequenced in a study of regulatory T cells in long-lasting Graves disease. The sample's time point: newly diagnosed GD, antithyroid drugs for less than 3 months. The TCR library was prepared using RNA isolated from PBMCs. Arm-PCR of CDR3 regions and iRepertoire HTBI primers were used to build TCR beta libraries. TCRdb re-called the multiplex PCR reads through MiXCR, storing one row per CDR3 protein. The data contain approximately 350,000 distinct CDR3 sequences, over 9.5% of them singletons. The same sample was also used in a study of T cells in Graves' hyperthyroidism and ophthalmopathy.

The source was peripheral blood mononuclear cells (PBMCs), collected at new diagnosis, from a patient treated with antithyroid drugs. All receptors come from a woman aged 18 to 35 with Graves disease.

This clonotype was seen more than once but under ten times. This chain uses TRBV19 with TRBJ1-5, with D hard to call. This CDR3 has 12 residues. Germline CDR1 and CDR2: LNHDA and SQIVND (reference sequence). V was clipped by 4 bases and J by 9 bases, with 10 bases between them. CDR3 DNA: TGTGCCAGTAGTACCCCTCCCCGGCCCCAGCATTTT. Its protein is CASSTPPRPQHF.

This clonotype was seen only once. A far larger clone is just one base off, so this is likely a read error. The chain links TRBV28 to TRBJ2-5; TRBD2 agrees at 12 bases. The CDR3 is made up of 17 amino acids. Trimming cost V 2 bases and J 11 bases; bases outside gene matches: 15. Germline CDR1 is MDHEN and CDR2 is SYDVKM. The CDR3 nucleotides are TGTGCCAGCAGTTTAGGGCTAGCGGGAGGGCCGAAGAATGAGCAGTACTTC. It specifies CASSLGLAGGPKNEQYF.

The sample holds many counts of this clonotype. The CDR3 is CAISAGVGGNTIYF. CDR3 sequence (DNA): TGTGCCATCAGTGCAGGGGTTGGTGGAAACACCATATATTTT. This chain links TRBV10-3 with TRBJ1-3; D is possibly TRBD1 (6 bases). V was pared by 4 bases and J by 3 bases, with 10 bases between. Germline CDR1 is ENHRY and CDR2 is SYGVKD. This CDR3 is built from 14 residues.

The CDR3 loop is CASSERLELETQYF. CDR3 coding DNA: TGTGCCAGCAGCGAACGACTAGAGTTAGAGACCCAGTACTTC. V and J are TRBV9 and TRBJ2-1; a possible D gene is TRBD2 (6 bases). TRBJ2-5 explains the end of the DNA better; the J call may be wrong. The V gene's germline CDR1 is SGDLS and CDR2 YYNGEE. This CDR3 comprises 14 residues.

The chain is built from TRBV6-2 or TRBV6-3 and TRBJ2-5; D is possibly TRBD1 or TRBD2 (5 bases each). Germline lookup yields CDR1 MNHEY and CDR2 SVGEGT. V was cut by 6 bases and J by 5 bases, with 25 bases left in between. The CDR3 sequence is 17 residues long. This chain's CDR3 is CASRHNLGWDDKETQYF. Here the CDR3 DNA reads TGTGCCAGCAGACACAACCTAGGTTGGGACGATAAGGAGACCCAGTACTTC.

This clonotype turned up a few times. The V and J genes are TRBV9 and TRBJ2-3; D uncertain. Germline V gene lookup returns CDR1 SGDLS and CDR2 YYNGEE. The CDR3 totals 16 residues. V lost 0 bases, J lost 2 bases, and 13 bases lay in between. The CDR3: CASSVVTGPSTDTQYF. In DNA form, the CDR3 reads TGTGCCAGCAGCGTAGTGACGGGTCCCTCCACAGATACGCAGTATTTT.

This clonotype was recorded at least ten times. This rearrangement joins TRBV2 to TRBJ1-1, with 10 bases that match TRBD1. CDR1 is SNHLY and CDR2 is FYNNEI in the germline V gene. V shed 5 bases, J shed 4 bases, and the junction held 7 bases outside the gene matches. The CDR3 has 15 residues. The DNA of the CDR3 is TGTGCCAGCAGTATGGACAGGGGGAGAAGCACTGAAGCTTTCTTT. Translating it yields CASSMDRGRSTEAFF.

This clonotype appeared many times. The chain links TRBV29-1 to TRBJ2-1, with 9 bases aligning to TRBD2. Germline CDR1 is SQVTM and CDR2 is ANQGSEA. The CDR3 contains 12 residues. V lost 5 bases, J lost 6 bases, and 2 bases stayed unmatched. The CDR3 is CSVSGGPNEQFF. As DNA, the CDR3 is TGCAGCGTTAGCGGGGGGCCCAATGAGCAGTTCTTC.

This clonotype was counted ten times or more. The rearrangement joins TRBV7-2 to TRBJ2-7; D ambiguous. The CDR3 spans 13 residues. The V and J ends lost 4 bases and 0 bases respectively, with 7 bases between them. Germline V gene sequence: CDR1 SGHTA, CDR2 FQGNSA. The CDR3 loop is CASSSRRSYEQYF. CDR3 nucleotides: TGTGCCAGCAGCTCCCGCCGCTCCTACGAGCAGTACTTC. Together with reference TRBV7-2 and TRBJ2-7, the CDR3 gives the full variable domain: GAGVSQSPSNKVTEKGKDVELRCDPISGHTALYWYRQSLGQGLEFLIYFQGNSAPDKSGLPSDRFSAERTGGSVSTLTIQRTQQEDSAVYLCASSSRRSYEQYFGPGTRLTVT.

This clonotype was detected many times. V usage is TRBV20-1 and J usage is TRBJ2-2; TRBD2 matches at 10 bases. With 6 bases clipped from V and 9 bases from J, the junction kept 16 bases outside the gene matches. The CDR3 has 16 amino acids. Germline V gene data show CDR1 as DFQATT and CDR2 as SNEGSKA (reference sequence). DNA of the CDR3: TGCAGTGCCAGGGCCCAGCTAGCGGGAGTTGGCCGGGAGCTGTTTTTT. This gives the protein CSARAQLAGVGRELFF.

This clonotype came up many times. The chain carries TRBV3-2 and TRBJ1-1. TRBV3-2 corresponds to a pseudogene. This CDR3 has 15 amino acids. The CDR3: CASSQGREGYTEAFF. CDR3 in DNA: TGTGCCAGCAGCCAAGGCAGGGAGGGATACACTGAAGCTTTCTTT.

This clonotype was counted at least ten times. The chain links TRBV7-3 to TRBJ2-1, with D possibly matching TRBD2 (5 bases). The CDR3 has 13 residues. V lost 5 bases and J lost 9, with 14 bases in between. Germline loops: CDR1 SGHTA, CDR2 FQGTGA. The CDR3, as DNA: TGTGCCAGCAGCCTCGGTCGGGGAGTTGAGCAGTTCTTC. Translating it yields CASSLGRGVEQFF.

This clonotype appeared a few times. The rearrangement links TRBV4-1 to TRBJ2-1; TRBD2 aligns across 9 bases. The CDR3 has 16 amino acids. Per germline, CDR1 MGHRA and CDR2 YSYEKL. The junction had 3 bases not matched to a gene; V was cut back by 1 base and J by 2 bases. The CDR3 loop is CASSQGTSDPYNEQFF. For the CDR3, the DNA is TGCGCCAGCAGCCAAGGGACTAGCGATCCCTACAATGAGCAGTTCTTC.

This clonotype was seen at least ten times. One end of the junction does not line up with germline, which may come from a read error. V usage is TRBV7-7 and J usage is TRBJ2-1; weak D call: TRBD2 (5 bases). This CDR3 comprises 22 residues. Germline V gene data show CDR1 as SSHAT and CDR2 as FNYEAQ (reference sequence). As DNA, the CDR3 is TGTGCTAGCAGCTTACGGCCCCTAACTAGTAATGCCGTCGCGGTCGGGCGCAATGAGCAGTTCTTC. Protein sequence: CASSLRPLTSNAVAVGRNEQFF. The full variable domain, in which reference TRBV7-7 and TRBJ2-1 provide the parts outside the CDR3, is GAGVSQSPRYKVTKRGQDVTLRCDPISSHATLYWYQQALGQGPEFLTYFNYEAQPDKSGLPSDRFSAERPEGSISTLTIQRTEQRDSAMYRCASSLRPLTSNAVAVGRNEQFFGPGTRLTVL.

This clonotype was counted at least ten times. The V and J genes are TRBV27 and TRBJ2-1; D not resolved. The CDR3 spans 16 residues. The V end was cut by 5 bases, the J end by 0 bases, with 14 bases between. CDR1 is MNHEY, CDR2 SMNVEV, per germline (reference sequence). The CDR3 region is CASSLNQWSSYNEQFF. The CDR3 DNA reads TGTGCCAGCAGTCTAAACCAGTGGAGCTCCTACAATGAGCAGTTCTTC.

This clonotype has just a few counts. The CDR3 region is CASSNTLAVNWAEVFTQYF. CDR3 DNA sequence: TGCGCCAGCAGCAACACCCTAGCGGTAAATTGGGCCGAAGTTTTCACGCAGTATTTT. This chain links TRBV5-1 with TRBJ2-3, with 7 bases identical to TRBD2. V trimming: 4 bases; J trimming: 9 bases; junction bases outside the gene matches: 26. CDR3 length: 19 residues. CDR1 SGHRS and CDR2 YFSETQ come from the germline V gene.

In this sample, this clonotype turned up a few times. DNA for the CDR3: TGTGCCAGCAGCTTAATGGCGCAGCCGGCCAACTCAGATACGCAGTATTTT. It translates to CASSLMAQPANSDTQYF. This rearrangement joins TRBV7-3 to TRBJ2-3; D gene ambiguous. Germline values: CDR1 SGHTA, CDR2 FQGTGA. V was trimmed by 1 base and J by 4 bases, leaving 18 bases between them. This CDR3 has 17 residues.

This clonotype was counted at least ten times. The J gene is TRBJ2-1, the V gene TRBV2; the match to TRBD1 covers 8 bases. Germline CDR1 SNHLY, CDR2 FYNNEI. The CDR3 length is 13 residues. Germline trimming cut 4 bases from V and 8 bases from J; bases unmatched to any gene: 4. CDR3 protein: CASSVQQGDEQFF. In DNA, the CDR3 is TGTGCCAGCAGTGTCCAACAGGGGGATGAGCAGTTCTTC.

This clonotype was recorded many times. At one end the junction does not follow the germline gene, possibly because of a read error. V usage is TRBV5-1 and J usage is TRBJ2-7; D is possibly TRBD2 (5 bases). The CDR3 extends over 15 amino acids. Per the germline V gene, CDR1 is SGHRS and CDR2 is YFSETQ. This CDR3 is CASSLELRGPYEQYF. CDR3 in DNA: TGTGCCAGCAGCTTGGAGCTTCGAGGGCCGTACGAGCAGTACTTC.